This entry features one T cell receptor beta chain sequence. The antigen is undetermined. These data belong to a study of blood T cells in healthy people across ages. CDR3 length equals 18 residues. V lost 7 bases and J 1 base, leaving 26 bases between the germline ends. CDR1 SGHDT and CDR2 YYEEEE come from the germline V gene. Combining a sample-barcoded 5' primer with a J-beta primer mix, a second PCR ran for roughly 7 to 12 cycles. A template-switch adaptor that had 12 random nucleotides put a tag on each cDNA molecule. TCRdb processed the 5' RACE reads anew with MiXCR; each CDR3 protein has one entry. The sample includes roughly 1.6 million distinct CDR3 sequences, 30% to 40% of them seen just once. General study points: Estimates drawn from one million T cells were deemed to understate diversity. Shifts in expanded clonotypes may have been confounded by donor CMV status, which was unknown.

This rearrangement joins TRBV5-6 to TRBJ1-2; perhaps TRBD1 as D (5 bases). The sequence derives from a woman aged 30 to 39 in good health. Sequenced input: blood. The CDR3 region has the DNA TGTGCCAGCCGAACCTTTATTCCTCCCGGGGACGGTAACTATGGCTACACCTTC. This gives the protein CASRTFIPPGDGNYGYTF.